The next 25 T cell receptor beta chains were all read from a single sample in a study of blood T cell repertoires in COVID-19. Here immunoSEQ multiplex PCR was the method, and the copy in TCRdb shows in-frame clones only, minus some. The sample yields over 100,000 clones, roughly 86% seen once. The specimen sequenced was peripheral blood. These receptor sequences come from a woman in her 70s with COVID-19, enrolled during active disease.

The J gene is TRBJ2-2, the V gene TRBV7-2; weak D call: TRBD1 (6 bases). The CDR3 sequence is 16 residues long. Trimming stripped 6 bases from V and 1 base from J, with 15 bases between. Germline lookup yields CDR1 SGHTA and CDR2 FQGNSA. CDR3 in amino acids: CASRRNPGQNTGELFF. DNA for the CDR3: TGTGCCAGCAGAAGGAACCCGGGACAGAACACCGGGGAGCTGTTTTTT.

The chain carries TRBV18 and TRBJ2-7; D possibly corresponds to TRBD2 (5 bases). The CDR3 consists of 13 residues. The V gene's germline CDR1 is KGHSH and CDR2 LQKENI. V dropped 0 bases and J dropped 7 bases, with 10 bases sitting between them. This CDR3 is CASSPPGGREQYF. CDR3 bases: TGTGCCAGCTCACCACCGGGCGGGCGGGAGCAGTACTTC.

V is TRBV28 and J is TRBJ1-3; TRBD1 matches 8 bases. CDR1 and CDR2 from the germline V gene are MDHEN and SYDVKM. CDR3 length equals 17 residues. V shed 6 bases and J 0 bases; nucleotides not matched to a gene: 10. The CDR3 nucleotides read TGTGCCAGCAGCCGGACAGGGAGCCTCTACTCTGGAAACACCATATATTTT. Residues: CASSRTGSLYSGNTIYF.

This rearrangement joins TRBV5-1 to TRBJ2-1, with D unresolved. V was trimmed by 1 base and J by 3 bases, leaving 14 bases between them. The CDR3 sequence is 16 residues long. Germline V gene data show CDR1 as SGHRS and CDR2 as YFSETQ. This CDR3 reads CASSLTVAPIYNEQFF. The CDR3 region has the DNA TGCGCCAGCAGCTTGACGGTCGCCCCCATCTACAATGAGCAGTTCTTC.

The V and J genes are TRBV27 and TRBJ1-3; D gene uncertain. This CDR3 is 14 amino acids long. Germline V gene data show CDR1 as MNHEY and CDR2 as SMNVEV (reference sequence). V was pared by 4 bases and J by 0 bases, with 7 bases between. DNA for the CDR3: TGTGCCAGCAGTTCCTCAGTCTCTGGAAACACCATATATTTT. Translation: CASSSSVSGNTIYF.

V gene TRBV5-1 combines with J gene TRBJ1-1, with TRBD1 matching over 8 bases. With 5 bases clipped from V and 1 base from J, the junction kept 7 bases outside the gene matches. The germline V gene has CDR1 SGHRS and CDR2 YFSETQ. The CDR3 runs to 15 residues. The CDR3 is CASSKIGTGNTEAFF. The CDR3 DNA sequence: TGCGCCAGCAGTAAGATCGGGACAGGGAACACTGAAGCTTTCTTT.

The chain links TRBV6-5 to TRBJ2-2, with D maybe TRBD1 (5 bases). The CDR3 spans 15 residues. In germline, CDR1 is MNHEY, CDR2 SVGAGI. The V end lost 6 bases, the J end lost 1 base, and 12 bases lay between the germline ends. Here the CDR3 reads CASSRKTGNTGELFF. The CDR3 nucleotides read TGTGCCAGCAGCCGGAAAACAGGGAACACCGGGGAGCTGTTTTTT.

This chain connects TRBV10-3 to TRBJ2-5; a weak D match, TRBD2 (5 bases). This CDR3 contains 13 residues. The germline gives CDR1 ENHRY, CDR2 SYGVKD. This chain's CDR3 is CASGMKDGETQYF. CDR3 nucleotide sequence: TGTGCTTCCGGGATGAAGGATGGAGAGACCCAGTACTTC.

CDR3 loop: CASSPDGSYYNEQFF. In DNA form, the CDR3 reads TGCGCCAGCAGCCCGGACGGGAGTTACTACAATGAGCAGTTCTTC. The chain couples TRBV5-1 to TRBJ2-1; TRBD2 is a possible D gene (6 bases). CDR3 length: 15 amino acids. Per germline, CDR1 SGHRS and CDR2 YFSETQ. The V gene lost 4 bases and the J gene lost 3 bases, with 14 bases spanning the gap.

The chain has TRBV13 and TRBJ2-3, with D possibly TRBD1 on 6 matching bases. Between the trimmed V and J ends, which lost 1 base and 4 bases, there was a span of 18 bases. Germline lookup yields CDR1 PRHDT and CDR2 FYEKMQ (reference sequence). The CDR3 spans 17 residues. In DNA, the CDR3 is TGTGCCAGCAGCTTAGCCCGCGGGCAGGGGCTGGCAGATACGCAGTATTTT. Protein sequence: CASSLARGQGLADTQYF.

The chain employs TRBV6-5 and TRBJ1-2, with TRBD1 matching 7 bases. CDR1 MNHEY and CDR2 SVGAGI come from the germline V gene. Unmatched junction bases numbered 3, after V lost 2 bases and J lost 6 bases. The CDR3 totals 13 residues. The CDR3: CASSYRQGDGYTF. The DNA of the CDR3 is TGTGCCAGCAGTTACAGGCAGGGGGATGGCTACACCTTC.

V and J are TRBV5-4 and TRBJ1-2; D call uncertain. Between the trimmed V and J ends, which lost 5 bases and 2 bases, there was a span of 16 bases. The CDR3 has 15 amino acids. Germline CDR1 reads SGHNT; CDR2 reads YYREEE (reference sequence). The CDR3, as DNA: TGTGCCAGCAGTGAGTCGATCGCGGAGAACTATGGCTACACCTTC. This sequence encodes CASSESIAENYGYTF.

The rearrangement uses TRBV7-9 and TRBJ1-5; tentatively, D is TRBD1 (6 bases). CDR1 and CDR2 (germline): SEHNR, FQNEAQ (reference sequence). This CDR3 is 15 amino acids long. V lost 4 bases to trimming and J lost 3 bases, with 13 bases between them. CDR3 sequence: CASSSQGHSNQPQHF. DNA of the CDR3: TGTGCCAGCAGCTCCCAGGGGCATTCCAATCAGCCCCAGCATTTT.

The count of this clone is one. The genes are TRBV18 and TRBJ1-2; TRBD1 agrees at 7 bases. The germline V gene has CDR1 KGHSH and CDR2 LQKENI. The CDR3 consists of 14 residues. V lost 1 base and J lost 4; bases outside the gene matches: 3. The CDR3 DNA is TGTGCCAGCTCACCACGAGGGGGCCCCTATGGCTACACCTTC. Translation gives CASSPRGGPYGYTF.

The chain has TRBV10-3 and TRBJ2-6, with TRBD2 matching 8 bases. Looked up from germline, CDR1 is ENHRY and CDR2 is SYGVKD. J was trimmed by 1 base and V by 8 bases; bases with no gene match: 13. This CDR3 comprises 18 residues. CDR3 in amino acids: CAIGAPSGGASGANVLTF. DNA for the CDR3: TGTGCCATCGGGGCACCAAGCGGGGGCGCTTCTGGGGCCAACGTCCTGACTTTC.

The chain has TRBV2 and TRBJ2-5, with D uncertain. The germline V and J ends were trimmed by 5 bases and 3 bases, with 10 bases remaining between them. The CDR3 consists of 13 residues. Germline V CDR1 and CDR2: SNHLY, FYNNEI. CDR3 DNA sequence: TGTGCCAGCAGTTACCTCCAGGAAGAGACCCAGTACTTC. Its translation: CASSYLQEETQYF.

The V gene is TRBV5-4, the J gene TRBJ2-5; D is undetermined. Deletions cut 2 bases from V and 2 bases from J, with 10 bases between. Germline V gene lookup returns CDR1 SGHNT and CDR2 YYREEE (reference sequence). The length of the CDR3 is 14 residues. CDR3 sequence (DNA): TGTGCCAGCAGCTTCCTTATCTCTCAAGAGACCCAGTACTTC. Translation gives CASSFLISQETQYF.

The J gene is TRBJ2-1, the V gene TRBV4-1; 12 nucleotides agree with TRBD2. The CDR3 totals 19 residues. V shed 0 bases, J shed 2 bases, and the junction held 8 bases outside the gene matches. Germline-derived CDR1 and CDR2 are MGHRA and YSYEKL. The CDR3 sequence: CASSQDPSGGALAYNEQFF. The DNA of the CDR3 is TGCGCCAGCAGCCAAGATCCTAGCGGGGGGGCCTTGGCCTACAATGAGCAGTTCTTC.

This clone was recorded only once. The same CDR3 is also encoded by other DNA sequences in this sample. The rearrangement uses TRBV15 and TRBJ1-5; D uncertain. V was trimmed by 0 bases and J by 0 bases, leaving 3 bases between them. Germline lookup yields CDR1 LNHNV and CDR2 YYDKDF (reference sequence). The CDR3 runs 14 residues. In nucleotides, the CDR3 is TGTGCCACCAGCAGAGATTATAGCAATCAGCCCCAGCATTTT. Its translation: CATSRDYSNQPQHF. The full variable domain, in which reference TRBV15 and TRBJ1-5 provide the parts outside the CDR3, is DAMVIQNPRYQVTQFGKPVTLSCSQTLNHNVMYWYQQKSSQAPKLLFHYYDKDFNNEADTPDNFQSRRPNTSFCFLDIRSPGLGDTAMYLCATSRDYSNQPQHFGDGTRLSIL.

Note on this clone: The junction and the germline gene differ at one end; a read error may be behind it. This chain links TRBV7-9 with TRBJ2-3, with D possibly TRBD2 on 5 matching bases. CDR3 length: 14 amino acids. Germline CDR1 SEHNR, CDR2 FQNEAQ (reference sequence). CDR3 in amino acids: CAGSFLGGTDTQYF. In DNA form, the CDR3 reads TGTGCCGGCAGCTTTCTGGGAGGCACAGATACGCAGTATTTT. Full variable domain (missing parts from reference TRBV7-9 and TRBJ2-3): DTGVSQNPRHKITKRGQNVTFRCDPISEHNRLYWYRQTLGQGPEFLTYFQNEAQLEKSRLLSDRFSAERPKGSFSTLEIQRTEQGDSAMYLCAGSFLGGTDTQYFGPGTRLTVL.

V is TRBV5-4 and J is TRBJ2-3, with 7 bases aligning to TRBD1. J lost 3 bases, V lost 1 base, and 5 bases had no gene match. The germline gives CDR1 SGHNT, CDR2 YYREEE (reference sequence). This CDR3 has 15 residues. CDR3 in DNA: TGTGCCAGCAGCTTGTGGCCAGGGGGTACAGATACGCAGTATTTT. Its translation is CASSLWPGGTDTQYF.

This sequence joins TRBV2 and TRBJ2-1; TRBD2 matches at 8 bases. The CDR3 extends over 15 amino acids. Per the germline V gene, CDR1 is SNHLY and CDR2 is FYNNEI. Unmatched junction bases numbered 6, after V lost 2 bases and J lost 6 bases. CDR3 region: CASSEIAGQINEQFF. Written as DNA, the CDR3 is TGTGCCAGCAGTGAAATAGCGGGGCAGATCAATGAGCAGTTCTTC.

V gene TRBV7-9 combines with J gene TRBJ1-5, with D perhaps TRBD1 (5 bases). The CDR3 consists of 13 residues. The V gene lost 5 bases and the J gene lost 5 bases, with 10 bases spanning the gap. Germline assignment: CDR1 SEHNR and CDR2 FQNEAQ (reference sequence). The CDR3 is CASSPGGDQPQHF. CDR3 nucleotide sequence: TGTGCCAGCAGCCCGGGGGGAGATCAGCCCCAGCATTTT.

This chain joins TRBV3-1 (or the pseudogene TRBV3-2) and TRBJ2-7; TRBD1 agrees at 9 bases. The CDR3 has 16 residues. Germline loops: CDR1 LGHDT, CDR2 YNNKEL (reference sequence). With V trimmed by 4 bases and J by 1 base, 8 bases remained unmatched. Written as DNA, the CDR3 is TGTGCCAGCAGCCGGGGGGGACAGGGAAAATCCTACGAGCAGTACTTC. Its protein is CASSRGGQGKSYEQYF.

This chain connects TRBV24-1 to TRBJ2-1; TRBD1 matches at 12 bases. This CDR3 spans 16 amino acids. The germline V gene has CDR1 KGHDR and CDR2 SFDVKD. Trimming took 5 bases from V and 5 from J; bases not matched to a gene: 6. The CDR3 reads CATSAPGQGANNEQFF. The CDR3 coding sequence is TGTGCCACCAGTGCACCGGGACAGGGGGCGAACAATGAGCAGTTCTTC.